Presented here are 28 T cell receptor beta chains from one specimen sequenced in a study of blood T cell repertoires in COVID-19. TCRdb's table, derived via immunoSEQ multiplex PCR, lists solely in-frame clones and lacks some. The profile shows 250,000 to 350,000 clones, over 75% of them singletons. Sequencing was done on a sample of peripheral blood. These receptors were taken from a woman aged 45-65 years who had recovered from COVID-19.

Points on this clone: Other DNA sequences of this sample code for an identical CDR3. The gene calls are TRBV28 and TRBJ1-5; D ambiguous. This CDR3 is 12 amino acids long. V was trimmed by 6 bases and J by 7 bases, leaving 10 bases between them. CDR1 MDHEN and CDR2 SYDVKM come from the germline V gene. For the CDR3, the DNA is TGTGCCAGCAGCCCCCTATCCCAGCCCCAGCATTTT. Its translation is CASSPLSQPQHF.

The chain uses TRBV5-1 and TRBJ1-1; D unclear. V was trimmed by 3 bases and J by 0 bases, leaving 9 bases between them. Germline V lookup: CDR1 SGHRS, CDR2 YFSETQ. CDR3 length equals 14 residues. The CDR3 DNA follows: TGCGCCAGCAGCTGGGCAGTCATGAACACTGAAGCTTTCTTT. Translating it yields CASSWAVMNTEAFF.

This clone has only one observation. The genes are TRBV30 and TRBJ1-1; the match to TRBD1 covers 8 bases. Germline V gene data show CDR1 as GTSNPN and CDR2 as SVGIG (reference sequence). The CDR3 length is 13 residues. Unmatched junction bases numbered 4, after V lost 5 bases and J lost 2 bases. The CDR3 DNA is TGTGCCTGGGGGGACAGGCGAAACACTGAAGCTTTCTTT. Amino acid sequence: CAWGDRRNTEAFF.

This clone was observed a single time. The chain links TRBV7-2 to TRBJ1-2, with TRBD1 identical over 8 bases. The CDR3 sequence is 14 residues long. Germline lookup yields CDR1 SGHTA and CDR2 FQGNSA. V shed 1 base, J shed 8 bases, and the junction held 6 bases outside the gene matches. For the CDR3, the DNA is TGTGCCAGCAGCTTAGGGCAGGGGGCGCCAGGCTACACCTTC. This encodes CASSLGQGAPGYTF. Drawing the rest from reference TRBV7-2 and TRBJ1-2, the complete variable domain is GAGVSQSPSNKVTEKGKDVELRCDPISGHTALYWYRQSLGQGLEFLIYFQGNSAPDKSGLPSDRFSAERTGGSVSTLTIQRTQQEDSAVYLCASSLGQGAPGYTFGSGTRLTVV.

The chain employs TRBV9 and TRBJ1-2; TRBD1 might be the D (5 bases). The germline V gene encodes CDR1 SGDLS and CDR2 YYNGEE. This CDR3 has 15 amino acids. Trimming removed 3 bases at V and 1 base at J, with 13 bases between. This chain's CDR3 is CASSAGQVLNYGYTF. The CDR3 region has the DNA TGTGCCAGCAGCGCCGGACAAGTACTTAACTATGGCTACACCTTC.

The chain employs TRBV19 and TRBJ1-4; D may be TRBD1 (5 bases). Germline values: CDR1 LNHDA, CDR2 SQIVND (reference sequence). V lost 4 bases, J lost 7 bases, and 16 bases lay in between. This CDR3 contains 15 residues. Here the CDR3 reads CASSTVRGNREKLFF. The CDR3 DNA sequence: TGTGCCAGTAGTACCGTCCGGGGGAATCGTGAAAAACTGTTTTTT.

This clone was observed once. The V gene is TRBV6-6, the J gene TRBJ2-7; the D is unclear. Trimming left V 2 bases short and J 3 bases short, with 8 bases between. CDR1 and CDR2 from the germline V gene are MNHNY and SVGAGI (reference sequence). The CDR3 loop spans 13 amino acids. Here the CDR3 DNA reads TGTGCCAGCAGTTACGTTCACGGCTACGAGCAGTACTTC. It yields the protein CASSYVHGYEQYF.

J is TRBJ1-5 and V is TRBV6-1; the D gene is possibly TRBD1 (6 bases). Germline assignment: CDR1 MNHNS and CDR2 SASEGT. The CDR3 has 16 residues. V lost 4 bases and J 3 bases, leaving 16 bases between the germline ends. In nucleotides, the CDR3 is TGTGCCAGCAGTGGTCCCACAGGGCTGACCAATCAGCCCCAGCATTTT. It translates to CASSGPTGLTNQPQHF.

This chain uses TRBV7-2 with TRBJ1-4; no definite D call. The CDR3 is made up of 16 amino acids. Germline V gene lookup returns CDR1 SGHTA and CDR2 FQGNSA. Trimming removed 1 base from V and 0 bases from J, with 9 bases in between. The CDR3 spells CASSLDITATNEKLFF. Written as DNA, the CDR3 is TGTGCCAGCAGCTTAGATATCACTGCAACTAATGAAAAACTGTTTTTT.

On this clone itself: One end of the junction is discordant with germline, which a read error may explain. CDR3 sequence: CASSKLGVSYNEQFF. In DNA, the CDR3 is TGTGCTAGCAGTAAGCTCGGGGTATCCTACAATGAGCAGTTCTTC. The genes are TRBV7-7 and TRBJ2-1; a weak D match, TRBD2 (5 bases). This CDR3 region has 15 residues. Germline lookup yields CDR1 SSHAT and CDR2 FNYEAQ (reference sequence).

V is TRBV18 and J is TRBJ2-2, with D maybe TRBD1 (5 bases). V was cut by 3 bases and J by 4 bases, with 6 bases left in between. CDR1 is KGHSH, CDR2 LQKENI, per germline. CDR3 length: 13 amino acids. The CDR3 region has the DNA TGTGCCAGCTCACCGCAGGGCACCGGGGAGCTGTTTTTT. Its translation is CASSPQGTGELFF.

A single count supports this clone. The chain's CDR3 is CASSQGTGGNYGYTF. CDR3 DNA sequence: TGTGCCAGCTCACAAGGGACAGGTGGAAACTATGGCTACACCTTC. This chain connects TRBV18 to TRBJ1-2; 8 nucleotides line up with TRBD1. The CDR3 sequence is 15 residues long. Per germline, CDR1 KGHSH and CDR2 LQKENI. The V gene end was trimmed by 4 bases and the J gene end by 2 bases; junction bases not matched to a gene: 6.

V is TRBV2 and J is TRBJ2-2; 8 nucleotides match TRBD2. The CDR3 has 15 amino acids. Germline-derived CDR1 and CDR2 are SNHLY and FYNNEI. With V trimmed by 6 bases and J by 1 base, 4 bases remained unmatched. The CDR3 DNA is TGTGCCAGCAGACCGGGACTAGGGAACACCGGGGAGCTGTTTTTT. Its translation: CASRPGLGNTGELFF.

The rearrangement uses TRBV10-3 and TRBJ2-2; TRBD2 agrees at 15 bases. The CDR3 contains 18 residues. Germline CDR1 reads ENHRY; CDR2 reads SYGVKD. J gave up 4 bases and V 8 bases, and 11 bases lay outside the gene matches. In DNA form, the CDR3 reads TGTGCCATCGGGGGGACTAGCGGGAGGTCGTCGGCCACCGGGGAGCTGTTTTTT. It translates to CAIGGTSGRSSATGELFF.

The gene calls are TRBV5-6 and TRBJ2-7, with a possible D match to TRBD1 (6 bases). Trimming took 3 bases from V and 3 from J, leaving 16 bases between them. There are 15 residues in the CDR3. Germline CDR1 reads SGHDT; CDR2 reads YYEEEE. CDR3 sequence reads: CASSSTQGLYYEQYF. CDR3 coding DNA: TGTGCCAGCAGCTCCACCCAGGGGTTGTACTACGAGCAGTACTTC.

This clone appeared a single time. V and J are TRBV28 and TRBJ1-2; TRBD1 matches 9 bases. With 3 bases clipped from V and 5 bases from J, the junction kept 7 bases outside the gene matches. The CDR3 spans 15 residues. Germline CDR1 reads MDHEN; CDR2 reads SYDVKM. CDR3 protein: CASSFWTGVIYGYTF. Here the CDR3 DNA reads TGTGCCAGCAGTTTTTGGACAGGGGTGATTTATGGCTACACCTTC.

The chain carries TRBV7-2 and TRBJ1-1, with D tentatively TRBD1 (6 bases). The germline V gene encodes CDR1 SGHTA and CDR2 FQGNSA. V lost 1 base and J 5 bases, leaving 14 bases between the germline ends. The CDR3 is 15 amino acids. CDR3 sequence (DNA): TGTGCCAGCAGCTTAGAGTCCTGGGGGCTGACTGAAGCTTTCTTT. Its protein is CASSLESWGLTEAFF.

This chain connects TRBV11-2 to TRBJ1-4, with a weak D call TRBD1 (5 bases). The CDR3 totals 14 residues. V dropped 4 bases and J dropped 2 bases, with 8 bases sitting between them. In germline, CDR1 is SGHAT, CDR2 FQNNGV. Here the CDR3 DNA reads TGTGCCAGCAGCTCAGGGAGGACTAATGAAAAACTGTTTTTT. Translating it yields CASSSGRTNEKLFF.

This rearrangement joins TRBV2 to TRBJ2-7; D may be TRBD2 (5 bases). The CDR3 loop spans 13 amino acids. The germline V and J ends were trimmed by 5 bases and 1 base, with 9 bases remaining between them. Germline V gene lookup returns CDR1 SNHLY and CDR2 FYNNEI. The DNA of the CDR3 is TGTGCCAGCAGTCGAGGGTCATCCTACGAGCAGTACTTC. This codes for CASSRGSSYEQYF. The whole variable domain, remainder taken from reference TRBV2 and TRBJ2-7, is EPEVTQTPSHQVTQMGQEVILRCVPISNHLYFYWYRQILGQKVEFLVSFYNNEISEKSEIFDDQFSVERPDGSNFTLKIRSTKLEDSAMYFCASSRGSSYEQYFGPGTRLTVT.

The V and J genes are TRBV7-2 and TRBJ1-4, with 7 bases that match TRBD1. The CDR3 contains 15 residues. J gave up 0 bases and V 6 bases, and 4 bases lay outside the gene matches. Germline lookup yields CDR1 SGHTA and CDR2 FQGNSA. The DNA for the CDR3 is TGTGCCAGCAGTCAGCAGGGGGCAACTAATGAAAAACTGTTTTTT. Translation gives CASSQQGATNEKLFF.

The chain has TRBV28 and TRBJ1-2; D is perhaps TRBD1 (6 bases). Germline V gives CDR1 MDHEN, CDR2 SYDVKM. The V end lost 3 bases, the J end lost 4 bases, and 15 bases lay between the germline ends. There are 15 residues in the CDR3. The CDR3 here is CASSFRQGTIYGYTF. Written as DNA, the CDR3 is TGTGCCAGCAGTTTTCGGCAAGGGACAATCTATGGCTACACCTTC.

This chain connects TRBV2 to TRBJ2-3; 7 bases line up with TRBD2. The CDR3 sequence is 13 residues long. CDR1 is SNHLY and CDR2 is FYNNEI in the germline V gene. V gave up 7 bases and J gave up 6 bases; unmatched junction bases: 7. CDR3 bases: TGTGCCAGCAAAGGTAGCGGGCCCGATACGCAGTATTTT. It translates to CASKGSGPDTQYF.

The chain carries TRBV5-4 and TRBJ2-5; D unresolved. This CDR3 region has 12 residues. Per germline, CDR1 SGHNT and CDR2 YYREEE (reference sequence). V was clipped by 1 base and J by 9 bases, with 10 bases between them. The CDR3 loop is CASSLSGSSQYF. In DNA, the CDR3 is TGTGCCAGCAGCTTGTCCGGTAGTTCCCAGTACTTC.

The CDR3 sequence is CAWSESGLAQHF. CDR3 coding DNA: TGTGCCTGGAGTGAGTCAGGTTTGGCCCAGCATTTT. The gene calls are TRBV30 and TRBJ1-5; D gene uncertain. V lost 1 base to trimming and J lost 11 bases, with 12 bases between them. The CDR3 spans 12 residues. CDR1 is GTSNPN and CDR2 is SVGIG in the germline V gene (reference sequence).

This CDR3 is CASSDLNYSGNTIYF. The CDR3 nucleotides are TGTGCCAGCAGTGACCTCAACTACTCTGGAAACACCATATATTTT. The gene calls are TRBV2 and TRBJ1-3; D gene uncertain. This CDR3 comprises 15 residues. Between the trimmed V and J ends, which lost 3 bases and 0 bases, there was a span of 9 bases. CDR1 SNHLY and CDR2 FYNNEI come from the germline V gene.

There are a few counts of this clone. This chain joins TRBV5-1 and TRBJ2-7; possible D gene TRBD2, 6 bases. From germline, CDR1 is SGHRS and CDR2 YFSETQ. V was cut by 3 bases and J by 6 bases, with 22 bases left in between. The CDR3 contains 16 residues. CDR3 nucleotides: TGCGCCAGCAGCTCCGATCGAGGAGGGATGCTGTTCGAGCAGTACTTC. Protein product: CASSSDRGGMLFEQYF. Full variable domain (outside the CDR3, taken from reference TRBV5-1 and TRBJ2-7): KAGVTQTPRYLIKTRGQQVTLSCSPISGHRSVSWYQQTPGQGLQFLFEYFSETQRNKGNFPGRFSGRQFSNSRSEMNVSTLELGDSALYLCASSSDRGGMLFEQYFGPGTRLTVT.

V and J are TRBV9 and TRBJ1-3, with 8 bases lining up with TRBD1. The CDR3 totals 15 residues. With 3 bases clipped from V and 6 bases from J, the junction kept 8 bases outside the gene matches. From germline, CDR1 is SGDLS and CDR2 YYNGEE. The CDR3 reads CASSADRAATNTIYF. The CDR3 DNA is TGTGCCAGCAGCGCGGACAGGGCAGCGACAAACACCATATATTTT.

The gene calls are TRBV4-2 and TRBJ1-1, with D maybe TRBD1 (6 bases). The length of the CDR3 is 16 residues. The V and J ends lost 5 bases and 1 base respectively, with 17 bases between them. Germline V gives CDR1 LGHNA, CDR2 YNFKEQ. CDR3: CASSALSGVSNTEAFF. CDR3 nucleotide sequence: TGTGCCAGCAGCGCCTTATCAGGGGTTTCGAACACTGAAGCTTTCTTT.